This entry features one T cell receptor (beta chain) sequence. It lacks a known antigen. It has no much larger one-base neighbor in the sample; base qualities were not kept. Reading the germline V gene (reference sequence) gives CDR1 SGHAT and CDR2 FQDESV. The CDR3 runs 15 residues from the cysteine to the phenylalanine. The only DNA kept is the CDR3, 45 bases in frame from the first base. From V the trimming removes 7 bases and from J it removes 7 bases, while the gene matches leave 12 bases of the junction unaccounted for. The data belong to a study of shared clonotypes between healthy human individuals (TCRdb year 2020). General notes on the study: The cohort included a few men and two women between 18 and 49 years of age. For each donor, CD4 naive and CD4 memory were each given three plates, CD8 naive was given two plates, and CD8 memory was given one plate. To estimate repertoire size and how much clonotypes are shared between individuals, the study performed deep sequencing of blood TCR repertoires from roughly five healthy adults. Different laboratories and diverse techniques were used to prepare libraries and sequence TCR repertoires, to increase sequencing depth and limit assay-specific biases. Between about 0.8 and 9 billion PBMCs per donor were obtained by leukapheresis. Study-level results and caveats: Rarefaction of sorted-subset datasets indicated incomplete sequencing despite the large sequencing depth. Sampling was restricted to blood, and TCR repertoires in tissues likely differ from the TCR repertoires found in blood. About 5% of naive CD4, 3.5% of naive CD8, 2.3% of memory CD4, and more than 0.35% of memory CD8 clonotypes were shared across a few donors. Larger estimated clonotype richness was generally found for naive subsets than for memory subsets. The genetic and exposure-history diversity represented was limited by the small number of donors. Compared with non-shared clonotypes, the clonotypes found in all four sorted-subset donors had higher generation probabilities. Based on pairwise subsampling, the degree of clonotype sharing among donors was expected to be affected by sequencing depth.

Using the deep immunoSEQ assay, multiplex PCR amplified TCR CDR3 regions from genomic DNA. Extracted genomic DNA from each cell subset was spread evenly across all wells of several immunoSEQ 96-well plates, with each plate serving as a replicate. Each replicate PCR for sorted subsets received roughly 0.2 ug genomic DNA, equal to roughly 30,000 T cell genomes. The purified libraries were quantified using a Qubit 3.0 fluorometer, sized with a Bioanalyzer 2100, and then quantified again using the KAPA Library Quantification kit. A separate single-read 150-cycle Illumina NextSeq 550 flow cell was used to sequence each immunoSEQ 96-well plate. The study's processing was this. Because only junctional sequences without quality scores were contained in the immunoSEQ output, filtering matching that applied to full-length reads could not be performed. Sequences were annotated with PyIR, a Python wrapper for IgBLAST v1.9, and V/J genes and CDR3 were assigned using IMGT germline references. Reads with weak V/J assignments (E-value above 1e-6), missing CDR3, stop codons, out-of-frame junctions, or ambiguous translated residues were removed. V3J clonotypes were defined by identical inferred V gene, J gene, and CDR3 amino acid sequence. Percentage overlap between repertoires was calculated by dividing the number of shared unique clonotypes by the size of the smaller repertoire. Three approaches were used to assess repertoire richness: RTK rarefaction, the Chao1 estimator, and Recon v2.1 estimates of unobserved clonotypes. Generation probabilities for all TCRbeta clonotypes obtained by the gDNA method from a handful of donors were computed using OLGA. TCRdb's version of the immuneACCESS table is confined to in-frame rearrangements and falls short of the full clone set. An unresolved V gene accounts for under half of the shortfall where checked; the remainder is of unknown origin. Clone size and the V and J calls come from that table; the DNA yielded D and trimming. A total of millions of clones appear in this sample, over 85% of them only once. The top ten hold 0.39% of the sample.

Donors were healthy HIV-negative adults with no recently reported acute infections or vaccinations. Every donor was a Caucasian adult living in Nashville, Tennessee, USA. Magnetic negative selection was used to enrich CD4+ T cells, after which naive cells were positively selected on CD45RA and the negative fraction became the memory subset. After blood collection by leukapheresis, PBMCs were isolated using Ficoll-Histopaque density gradient centrifugation and then cryopreserved in the vapor phase of liquid nitrogen. Analytical flow cytometry was used to check the purity and quantity of each magnetically sorted T cell population. Genomic DNA was isolated from every sorted fraction and measured by UV absorbance on a Nanodrop 2000c.

The origin of this receptor is a man between 18 and 29 years old in good health. Some clones in this sample may be carry-over from other donors' samples. The sequence joins TRBV11-1 to TRBJ2-1; a stretch of 8 junction bases matches TRBD2. The source material was naive CD4+ T cells from PBMCs. Taken with the paper, the label for cell subset or site translates to: CD45RA+ positively selected. In nucleotide form, the sequence is TGTGCCAGCACCTCCTCGAGGACTAGCAGAAATGAGCAGTTCTTC. Translated, it gives CASTSSRTSRNEQFF.